These 21 T cell receptor beta chains were all obtained from the same sample, sequenced in a study of control samples from healthy donors and cancer patients. Assay used: immunoSEQ multiplex PCR; TCRdb lists only in-frame clones, some missing. The profile shows 110,000 or so clones, 90% of them singletons. The sequencing input was blood. The receptors stem from a human donor in good health. The donor label of this sample is uncertain.

The chain uses TRBV24-1 and TRBJ2-3; TRBD1 matches 9 bases. The CDR3 has 16 residues. Looked up from germline, CDR1 is KGHDR and CDR2 is SFDVKD. The V and J ends lost 3 bases and 6 bases, in that order; junction bases with no gene match: 9. The CDR3: CATSDRDRESRDTQYF. CDR3 in DNA: TGTGCCACCAGTGATAGGGACAGGGAGTCACGGGATACGCAGTATTTT.

The gene calls are TRBV2 and TRBJ2-2, with no clear D. The ends were cut back, 3 bases at V and 0 bases at J, with 11 bases in the middle. This CDR3 comprises 16 residues. The germline V gene has CDR1 SNHLY and CDR2 FYNNEI. The CDR3 DNA follows: TGTGCCAGCAGTGATACCGAAACGTCGAACACCGGGGAGCTGTTTTTT. Encoded protein: CASSDTETSNTGELFF.

The chain links TRBV2 to TRBJ2-3; TRBD2 matches 7 bases. CDR1 is SNHLY and CDR2 is FYNNEI in the germline V gene. J was trimmed by 4 bases and V by 3 bases; bases with no gene match: 4. The length of the CDR3 is 14 residues. The CDR3: CASSDTRGADTQYF. The CDR3 DNA sequence: TGTGCCAGCAGTGACACTCGGGGGGCAGATACGCAGTATTTT.

The sample holds one count of this clone. The rearrangement joins TRBV6-5 to TRBJ2-1; perhaps TRBD1 as D (5 bases). The ends were cut back, 9 bases at V and 0 bases at J, with 15 bases in the middle. The V gene's germline CDR1 is MNHEY and CDR2 SVGAGI. The CDR3 loop spans 15 amino acids. In DNA form, the CDR3 reads TGTGCCAGTAGCAAACAGGAGAGCTCCTACAATGAGCAGTTCTTC. Its translation: CASSKQESSYNEQFF.

The rearrangement uses TRBV7-6 and TRBJ2-1; D tentatively fits TRBD1 or TRBD2 (5 bases each). V was cut by 1 base and J by 9 bases, with 10 bases left in between. The CDR3 has 13 residues. In germline, CDR1 is SGHVS, CDR2 FNYEAQ. The CDR3 sequence is CASSLGDHSEQFF. The CDR3 coding sequence is TGTGCCAGCAGCTTAGGGGACCACAGTGAGCAGTTCTTC.

This rearrangement joins TRBV5-1 to TRBJ1-2; D gene uncertain. CDR3 length: 13 amino acids. Germline assignment: CDR1 SGHRS and CDR2 YFSETQ. The V end was cut by 2 bases, the J end by 3 bases, with 8 bases between. The CDR3 reads CASSLGRDYGYTF. The CDR3, as DNA: TGCGCCAGCAGCTTAGGAAGGGACTATGGCTACACCTTC.

The chain recombines TRBV5-6 with TRBJ1-2, with D hard to call. With 3 bases removed from V and 8 bases from J, the gap between germline ends came to 14 bases. CDR1 SGHDT and CDR2 YYEEEE come from the germline V gene. This CDR3 is 13 amino acids long. Written as DNA, the CDR3 is TGTGCCAGCAGCTCCGAAGGTGGTCGCGGCTACACCTTC. The encoded protein is CASSSEGGRGYTF.

The chain's CDR3 is CAWSWLAGTQETQYF. CDR3 nucleotides: TGTGCCTGGAGTTGGTTAGCGGGTACCCAAGAGACCCAGTACTTC. The chain uses TRBV30 and TRBJ2-5; 7 bases align to TRBD2. The CDR3 is made up of 15 amino acids. V dropped 2 bases and J dropped 1; count of bases not matched to a gene: 7. In germline, CDR1 is GTSNPN, CDR2 SVGIG (reference sequence).

This clone has a single count. This sequence joins TRBV15 and TRBJ1-2, with 9 bases matching TRBD1. The ends lost 5 bases at V and 7 bases at J; junction bases unmatched: 8. In germline, CDR1 is LNHNV, CDR2 YYDKDF (reference sequence). CDR3 length equals 14 residues. CDR3 DNA sequence: TGTGCCACCAGCCGGGGGGACAGGGAGGGTGGCTACACCTTC. This gives the protein CATSRGDREGGYTF.

In its sample, this clone was seen once. The chain carries TRBV19 and TRBJ1-5; D is undetermined. CDR1 is LNHDA, CDR2 SQIVND, per germline (reference sequence). This CDR3 has 14 residues. With 3 bases removed from V and 3 bases from J, the gap between germline ends came to 9 bases. This CDR3 reads CASSIGGINQPQHF. CDR3 coding DNA: TGTGCCAGTAGTATTGGCGGCATCAATCAGCCCCAGCATTTT.

The rearrangement links TRBV10-1 to TRBJ2-1, with a weak D call TRBD2 (5 bases). Germline CDR1 WNHNN, CDR2 SYGVQD (reference sequence). CDR3 size: 14 residues. Trimming left V 6 bases short and J 5 bases short, with 14 bases between. In DNA form, the CDR3 reads TGCGCCAGCAGCCGGGAAAACAAGAACAATGAGCAGTTCTTC. Encoded protein: CASSRENKNNEQFF.

The gene calls are TRBV29-1 and TRBJ1-3; D gene unclear. CDR1 is SQVTM and CDR2 is ANQGSEA in the germline V gene. Trimming shortened V by 1 base and J by 1 base, and 17 bases separated the two germline ends. CDR3 length: 17 amino acids. DNA of the CDR3: TGCAGCGTTGAAGCCCCACTTGGACTTTCGTCTGGAAACACCATATATTTT. Amino acids: CSVEAPLGLSSGNTIYF.

The genes are TRBV2 and TRBJ1-4; the D is unclear. Trimming took off 0 bases at V and 3 bases at J, with 5 bases between the two ends. Germline V gives CDR1 SNHLY, CDR2 FYNNEI. The CDR3 loop spans 14 amino acids. CDR3 DNA sequence: TGTGCCAGCAGTGAAGCGGGGTCTAATGAAAAACTGTTTTTT. It encodes CASSEAGSNEKLFF.

V gene TRBV9 combines with J gene TRBJ1-5; D gene uncertain. The CDR3 contains 18 residues. Germline CDR1 SGDLS, CDR2 YYNGEE. Trimming cost V 3 bases and J 1 base, with 20 bases left between them. The CDR3 DNA reads TGTGCCAGCAGCGACCTCCTAAGGGAAGGCCTAAGCAATCAGCCCCAGCATTTT. Protein sequence: CASSDLLREGLSNQPQHF.

This chain connects TRBV10-3 to TRBJ1-1; D not resolved. The CDR3 is made up of 13 amino acids. V lost 2 bases to trimming and J lost 10 bases, with 14 bases between them. Germline CDR1 reads ENHRY; CDR2 reads SYGVKD. The CDR3 sequence is CAISEAGWSGAFF. CDR3 bases: TGTGCCATCAGTGAGGCTGGGTGGTCTGGAGCTTTCTTT.

The chain couples TRBV18 to TRBJ1-4, with D possibly being TRBD1 (5 bases). The germline V gene encodes CDR1 KGHSH and CDR2 LQKENI. The V end was cut by 2 bases, the J end by 5 bases, with 18 bases between. The CDR3 covers 17 residues. The chain's CDR3 is CASSPRRGIGSNEKLFF. The CDR3 DNA follows: TGTGCCAGCTCACCAAGAAGGGGTATCGGGAGCAATGAAAAACTGTTTTTT.

The CDR3 DNA reads TGTGCCAGCGCAGTGGGGGCGGGAGGCGAGCAGTACTTC. Encoded protein: CASAVGAGGEQYF. This sequence joins TRBV6-5 and TRBJ2-7; TRBD2 matches at 8 bases. The V and J ends lost 8 bases and 6 bases, in that order; junction bases with no gene match: 9. Looked up from germline, CDR1 is MNHEY and CDR2 is SVGAGI. The CDR3 is 13 residues long.

The CDR3: CASSRGEGGYTF. CDR3 DNA: TGTGCCAGCAGCCGAGGGGAAGGTGGCTACACCTTC. The J gene is TRBJ1-2, the V gene TRBV12-3 or TRBV12-4; D is perhaps TRBD1 (5 bases). Trimming took 6 bases from V and 7 from J, leaving 12 bases between them. CDR3 length equals 12 residues.

The chain has TRBV7-6 and TRBJ2-6, with D perhaps TRBD1 (5 bases). Germline-derived CDR1 and CDR2 are SGHVS and FNYEAQ. The CDR3 covers 15 residues. Trimming removed 5 bases from V and 0 bases from J, with 8 bases in between. CDR3 DNA: TGTGCCAGCAGCCCCACAGGCTCTGGGGCCAACGTCCTGACTTTC. Translated, it gives CASSPTGSGANVLTF.

CDR3 residues: CASLAGGRTGELFF. CDR3 bases: TGTGCCAGCCTGGCGGGGGGGCGGACCGGGGAGCTGTTTTTT. The chain couples TRBV2 to TRBJ2-2; TRBD2 matches 9 bases. The CDR3 runs to 14 residues. Per germline, CDR1 SNHLY and CDR2 FYNNEI. V lost 8 bases to trimming and J lost 5 bases; unmatched junction nucleotides: 6.

V is TRBV20-1 and J is TRBJ2-7; a weak D match, TRBD1 (5 bases). Trimming stripped 3 bases from V and 3 bases from J, with 15 bases between. This CDR3 is built from 14 residues. Per the germline V gene, CDR1 is DFQATT and CDR2 is SNEGSKA (reference sequence). The CDR3 coding sequence is TGCAGTGCTAGTTTTCGAGACAGAGGCTACGAGCAGTACGTC. Amino acids: CSASFRDRGYEQYV.